This T cell receptor (beta chain) comes out of a study of CD4 T cells in relation to SARS-CoV-2 and coronaviruses. Regarding this clone: The antigen is not known.

Unexposed donor CD4+ T cells date from about 2011-2019, before the COVID-19 pandemic. CD4+ T cells were isolated from the cells after around 11 days of culture. Cultures held two million PBMCs per well with around 9.8 IU/ml IL-2. Method: immunoSEQ multiplex PCR; TCRdb's copy keeps in-frame clones and lacks some. The table lists 15,000 to 20,000 clones, approximately 80% of them singletons, with over 25% in the top ten. Germline assignment: CDR1 MNHEY and CDR2 SMNVEV (reference sequence). This CDR3 contains 14 residues. Trimming removed 6 bases from V and 1 base from J; junction bases left unmatched: 5.

Source material: CD4+ T cells from PBMCs, cultured in vitro. The rearrangement links TRBV27 to TRBJ1-2; 7 bases agree with TRBD1. This TCR derives from a human donor in good health. Written as DNA, the CDR3 is TGTGCCAGCAGATTAACAGGGGTTAACTATGGCTACACCTTC. This gives the protein CASRLTGVNYGYTF.